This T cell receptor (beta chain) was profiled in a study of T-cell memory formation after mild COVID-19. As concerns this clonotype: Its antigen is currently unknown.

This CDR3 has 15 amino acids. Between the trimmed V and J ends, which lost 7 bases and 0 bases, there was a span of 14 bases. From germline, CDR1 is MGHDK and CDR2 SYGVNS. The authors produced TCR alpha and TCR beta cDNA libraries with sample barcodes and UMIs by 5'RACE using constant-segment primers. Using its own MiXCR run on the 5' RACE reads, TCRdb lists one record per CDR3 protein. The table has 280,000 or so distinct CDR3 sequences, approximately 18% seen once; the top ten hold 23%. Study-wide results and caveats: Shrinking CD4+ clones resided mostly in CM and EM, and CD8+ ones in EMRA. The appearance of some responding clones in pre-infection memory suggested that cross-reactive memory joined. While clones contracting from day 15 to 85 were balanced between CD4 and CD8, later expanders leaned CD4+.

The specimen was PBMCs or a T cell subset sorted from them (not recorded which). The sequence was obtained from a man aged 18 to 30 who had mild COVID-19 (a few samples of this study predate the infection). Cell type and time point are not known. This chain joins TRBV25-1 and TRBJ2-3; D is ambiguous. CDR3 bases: TGTGCCAGCACCAGCAGTGGGCTTAGCACAGATACGCAGTATTTT. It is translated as CASTSSGLSTDTQYF.